A single T cell receptor beta chain is shown here with its context. This sample is part of a study of blood T cell repertoires in COVID-19. Study-level background: The analysed material was cDNA or gDNA that came from T cells, B-cell-depleted T cells, or PBMCs.

As processed by the authors: Amplification of reference gene primers was used by the study to estimate nucleated cell counts. Measured with immunoSEQ multiplex PCR; TCRdb has only the in-frame clones, and not every one. V, J and clone size are those of that table, while D and trimming were read from the DNA. The sample records under 550,000 clones, about 90% being singletons. The CDR3 is made up of 15 amino acids. V trimming: 6 bases; J trimming: 7 bases; junction bases outside the gene matches: 12. The germline V gene encodes CDR1 SGHRS and CDR2 YFSETQ. Seattle's cohort entered during active infection and was followed longitudinally.

The receptor's source is a man aged 18 to 35 with COVID-19, enrolled during active disease. V gene TRBV5-1 combines with J gene TRBJ2-1; 8 bases map to TRBD2. Source material: peripheral blood. DNA of the CDR3: TGCGCCAGCAACTCTGGATCAGCGGGAGATAATGAGCAGTTCTTC. It encodes CASNSGSAGDNEQFF.